This TCR beta chain was recovered during a study of Ad26.COV2.S vaccination and SARS-CoV-2 variants. Study summary: Into the muscle, Ad26.COV2.S was dosed once or twice, 56 days apart. Study-level results: Comparable non-spike TCR breadth was observed in vaccine and placebo recipients.

About this clone itself: Its antigen is not identified.

Treatment here: 19 received Ad26.COV2.S at low or high dose, single or two shots; roughly 5 received placebo; per-sample allocation not given. Sampling happened 63 days after the first vaccine or placebo injection. An Ad26 vector carrying the Wuhan-strain SARS-CoV-2 spike served as the vaccine. Profiling relied on immunoSEQ multiplex PCR, and the TCRdb table lists in-frame clones only, not all of them. The table includes fewer than 400,000 clones, around four fifths detected once. This CDR3 spans 13 amino acids. V was clipped by 0 bases and J by 6 bases, with 5 bases between them. Looked up from germline, CDR1 is ENHRY and CDR2 is SYGVKD.

The chain carries TRBV10-3 and TRBJ2-2, with D possibly TRBD2 on 5 matching bases. The material was peripheral blood, obtained in a trial of Ad26.COV2.S vaccine versus placebo. The sequence was obtained from a person aged 18 to 65 who received the Ad26.COV2.S COVID-19 vaccine or a placebo. Written as DNA, the CDR3 is TGTGCCATCAGTGAGTCGAGGGCCGGGGAGCTGTTTTTT. Translation: CAISESRAGELFF.